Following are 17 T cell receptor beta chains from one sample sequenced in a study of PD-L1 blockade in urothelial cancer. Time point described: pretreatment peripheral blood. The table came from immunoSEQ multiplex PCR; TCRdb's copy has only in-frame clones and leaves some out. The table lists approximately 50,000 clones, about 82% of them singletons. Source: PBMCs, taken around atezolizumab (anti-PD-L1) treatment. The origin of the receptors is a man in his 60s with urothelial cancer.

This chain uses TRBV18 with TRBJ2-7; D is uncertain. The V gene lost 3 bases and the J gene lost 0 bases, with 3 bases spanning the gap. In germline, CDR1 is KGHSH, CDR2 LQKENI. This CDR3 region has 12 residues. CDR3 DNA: TGTGCCAGCTCACCCAGCTCCTACGAGCAGTACTTC. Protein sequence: CASSPSSYEQYF.

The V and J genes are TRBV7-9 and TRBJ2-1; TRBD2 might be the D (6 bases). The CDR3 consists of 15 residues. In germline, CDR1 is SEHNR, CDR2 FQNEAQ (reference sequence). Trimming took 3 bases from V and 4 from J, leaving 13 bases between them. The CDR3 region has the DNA TGTGCCAGCAGCTTGTTCCAGCGGGCATACAATGAGCAGTTCTTC. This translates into CASSLFQRAYNEQFF.

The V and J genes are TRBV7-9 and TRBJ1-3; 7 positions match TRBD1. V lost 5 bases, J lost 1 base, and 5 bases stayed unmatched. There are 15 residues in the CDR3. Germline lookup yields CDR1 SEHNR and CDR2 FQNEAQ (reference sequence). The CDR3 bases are TGTGCCAGCAGCCCCCAACAGGGGTCTGGAAACACCATATATTTT. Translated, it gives CASSPQQGSGNTIYF.

CDR3 DNA sequence: TGTGCCAGCAGCTTGAAACATAATAATTCACCCCTCCACTTT. It is translated as CASSLKHNNSPLHF. This rearrangement joins TRBV5-8 to TRBJ1-6; D is undetermined. The V end was cut by 1 base, the J end by 5 bases, with 7 bases between. CDR1 SGHTS and CDR2 YDEGEE come from the germline V gene. This CDR3 spans 14 amino acids.

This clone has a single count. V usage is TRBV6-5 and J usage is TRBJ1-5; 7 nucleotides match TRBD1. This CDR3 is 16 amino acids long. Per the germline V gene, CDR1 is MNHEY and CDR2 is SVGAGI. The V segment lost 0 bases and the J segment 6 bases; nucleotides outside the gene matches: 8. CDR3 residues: CASSYSRDRAGQPQHF. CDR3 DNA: TGTGCCAGCAGTTACTCGAGAGACAGGGCCGGTCAGCCCCAGCATTTT.

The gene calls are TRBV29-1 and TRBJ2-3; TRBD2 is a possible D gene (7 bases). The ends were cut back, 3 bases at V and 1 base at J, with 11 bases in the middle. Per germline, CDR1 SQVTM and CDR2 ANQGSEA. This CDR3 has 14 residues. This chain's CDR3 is CSVDGGGGTDTQYF. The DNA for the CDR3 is TGCAGCGTTGATGGCGGGGGCGGCACAGATACGCAGTATTTT.

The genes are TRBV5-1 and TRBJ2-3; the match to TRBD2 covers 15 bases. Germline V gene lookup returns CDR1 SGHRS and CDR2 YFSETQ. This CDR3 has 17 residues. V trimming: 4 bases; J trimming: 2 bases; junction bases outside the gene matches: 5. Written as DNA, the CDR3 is TGCGCCAGCAGCCACGGACTAGCGGGAGGGGACACAGATACGCAGTATTTT. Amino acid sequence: CASSHGLAGGDTDTQYF.

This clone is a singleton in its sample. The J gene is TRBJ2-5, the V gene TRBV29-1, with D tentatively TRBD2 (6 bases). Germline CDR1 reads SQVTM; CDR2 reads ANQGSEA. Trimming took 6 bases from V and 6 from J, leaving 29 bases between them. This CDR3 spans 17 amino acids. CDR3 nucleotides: TGCAGCGTGGTGGCGCGGGGAACGGGGTCCGGGACCAAGACCCAGTACTTC. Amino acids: CSVVARGTGSGTKTQYF.

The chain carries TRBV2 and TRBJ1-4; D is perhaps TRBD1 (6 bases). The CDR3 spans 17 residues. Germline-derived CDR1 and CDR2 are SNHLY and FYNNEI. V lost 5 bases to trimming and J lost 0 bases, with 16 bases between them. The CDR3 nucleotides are TGTGCCAGCAGTAGGGACAACCTTCGGGCAACTAATGAAAAACTGTTTTTT. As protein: CASSRDNLRATNEKLFF.

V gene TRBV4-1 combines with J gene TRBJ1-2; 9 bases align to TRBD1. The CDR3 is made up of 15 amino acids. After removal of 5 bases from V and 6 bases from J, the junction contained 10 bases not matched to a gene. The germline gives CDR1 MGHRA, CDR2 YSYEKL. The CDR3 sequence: CASSFPRQGVNGYTF. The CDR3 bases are TGCGCCAGCAGCTTCCCTAGACAGGGGGTCAATGGCTACACCTTC.

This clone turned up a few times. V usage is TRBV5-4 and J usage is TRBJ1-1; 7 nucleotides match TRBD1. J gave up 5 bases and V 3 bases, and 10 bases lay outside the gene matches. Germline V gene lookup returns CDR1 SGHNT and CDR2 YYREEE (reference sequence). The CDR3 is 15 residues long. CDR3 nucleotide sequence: TGTGCCAGCAGCTCCCGACAGGGAAGGAGGACTGAAGCTTTCTTT. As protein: CASSSRQGRRTEAFF.

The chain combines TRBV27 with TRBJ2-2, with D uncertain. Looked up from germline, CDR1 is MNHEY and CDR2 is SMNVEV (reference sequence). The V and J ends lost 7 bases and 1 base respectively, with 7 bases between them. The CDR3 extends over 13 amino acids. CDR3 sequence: CASTGRNTGELFF. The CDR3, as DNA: TGTGCCAGCACCGGTCGGAACACCGGGGAGCTGTTTTTT.

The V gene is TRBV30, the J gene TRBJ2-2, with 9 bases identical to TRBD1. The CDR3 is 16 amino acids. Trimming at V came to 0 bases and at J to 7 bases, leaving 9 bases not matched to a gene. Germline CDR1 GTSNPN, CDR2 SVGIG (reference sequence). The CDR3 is CAWSVRDRGSSGELFF. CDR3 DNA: TGTGCCTGGAGTGTACGTGACAGGGGGTCTAGCGGGGAGCTGTTTTTT.

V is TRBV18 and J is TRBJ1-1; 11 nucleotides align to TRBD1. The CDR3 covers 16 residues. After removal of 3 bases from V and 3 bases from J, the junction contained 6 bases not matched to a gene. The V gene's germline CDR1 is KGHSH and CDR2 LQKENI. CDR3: CASSPGTGGRHTEAFF. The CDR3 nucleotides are TGTGCCAGCTCACCTGGGACAGGGGGGAGGCACACTGAAGCTTTCTTT.

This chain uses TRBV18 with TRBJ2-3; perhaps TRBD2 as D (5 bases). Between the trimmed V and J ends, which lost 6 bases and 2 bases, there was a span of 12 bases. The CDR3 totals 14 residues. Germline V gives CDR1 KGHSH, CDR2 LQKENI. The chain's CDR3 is CASSPERLTDTQYF. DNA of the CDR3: TGTGCCAGCTCCCCTGAGCGGCTCACAGATACGCAGTATTTT.

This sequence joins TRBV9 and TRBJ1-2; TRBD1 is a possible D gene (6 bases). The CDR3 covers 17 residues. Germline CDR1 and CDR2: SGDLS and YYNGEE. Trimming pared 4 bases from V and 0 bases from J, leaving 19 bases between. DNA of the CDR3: TGTGCCAGCAGCCTCAACCCAGACAGGATAGCTAACTATGGCTACACCTTC. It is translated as CASSLNPDRIANYGYTF.

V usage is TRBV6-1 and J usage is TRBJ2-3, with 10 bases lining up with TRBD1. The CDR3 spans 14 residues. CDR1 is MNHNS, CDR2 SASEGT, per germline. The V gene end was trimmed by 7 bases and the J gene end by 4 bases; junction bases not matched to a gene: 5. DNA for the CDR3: TGTGCCAGCAAGCGGGACAGGGGATCAGATACGCAGTATTTT. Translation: CASKRDRGSDTQYF.